The clone carrying this TCR beta chain has ten or more counts. Its matching antigen is unknown. Indicated time point: sample taken at primary tumor resection. From tumor, nontumor lung or frozen PBMC, whole RNA was taken unsorted for sequencing. A total of around 67 untreated early-stage non-small cell lung cancer patients served as donors. These data belong to a study of spatial heterogeneity in lung cancer. Whole-study context: Alpha-chain sequences were consistently detected in smaller numbers than beta-chain sequences.

Using its own MiXCR run on the 5' RACE reads, TCRdb lists one record per CDR3 protein. Counted here are 25,000 to 30,000 distinct CDR3 sequences, 9.5% to 15% occurring once; the ten biggest clones make up 25%. The ends were cut back, 0 bases at V and 4 bases at J, with 10 bases in the middle. There are 15 residues in the CDR3. The germline V gene has CDR1 SGDLS and CDR2 YYNGEE. General study points: Relative to follow-up, resection was when ubiquitous expanded tumor TCRs appeared more in blood.

The source was PBMCs, collected at surgery. The chain recombines TRBV9 with TRBJ2-2, with D hard to call. This TCR derives from a female donor with early-stage non-small cell lung cancer. DNA of the CDR3: TGTGCCAGCAGCGTAGAAACAGCCTCCACCGGGGAGCTGTTTTTT. This translates into CASSVETASTGELFF.